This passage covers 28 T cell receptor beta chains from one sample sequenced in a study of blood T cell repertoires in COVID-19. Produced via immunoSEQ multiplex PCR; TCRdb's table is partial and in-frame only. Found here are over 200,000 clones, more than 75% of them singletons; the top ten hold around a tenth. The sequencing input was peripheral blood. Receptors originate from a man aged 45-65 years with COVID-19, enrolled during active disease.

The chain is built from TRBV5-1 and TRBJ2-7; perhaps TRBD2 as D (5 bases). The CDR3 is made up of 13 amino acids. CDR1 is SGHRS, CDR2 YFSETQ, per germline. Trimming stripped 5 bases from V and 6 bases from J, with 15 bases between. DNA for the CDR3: TGCGCCAGCAGTACGGCGGACTCTTTCGAGCAGTACTTC. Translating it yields CASSTADSFEQYF.

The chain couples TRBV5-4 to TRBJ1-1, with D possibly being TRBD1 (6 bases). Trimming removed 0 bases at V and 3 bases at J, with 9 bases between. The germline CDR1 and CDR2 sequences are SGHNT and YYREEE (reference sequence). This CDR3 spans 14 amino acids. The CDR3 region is CASSLAGGHTEAFF. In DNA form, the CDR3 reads TGTGCCAGCAGCTTGGCGGGGGGGCACACTGAAGCTTTCTTT.

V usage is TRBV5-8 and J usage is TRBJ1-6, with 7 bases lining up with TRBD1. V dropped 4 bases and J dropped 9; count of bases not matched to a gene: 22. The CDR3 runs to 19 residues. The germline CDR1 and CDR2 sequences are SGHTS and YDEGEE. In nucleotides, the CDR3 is TGTGCCAGCAGCCCCGATCGACCCGGGACAGTCTGGCAGGGTTCACCCCTCCACTTT. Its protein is CASSPDRPGTVWQGSPLHF. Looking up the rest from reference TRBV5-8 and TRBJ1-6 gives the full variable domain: EAGVTQSPTHLIKTRGQQATLRCSPISGHTSVYWYQQALGLGLQFLLWYDEGEERNRGNFPPRFSGRQFPNYSSELNVNALELEDSALYLCASSPDRPGTVWQGSPLHFGNGTRLTVT.

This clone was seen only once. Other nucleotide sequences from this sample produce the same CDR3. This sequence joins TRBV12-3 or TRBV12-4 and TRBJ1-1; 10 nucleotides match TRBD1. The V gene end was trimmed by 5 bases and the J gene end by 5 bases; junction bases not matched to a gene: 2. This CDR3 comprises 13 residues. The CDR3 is CASSRTGGTEAFF. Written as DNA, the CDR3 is TGTGCCAGCAGTAGGACAGGGGGGACTGAAGCTTTCTTT.

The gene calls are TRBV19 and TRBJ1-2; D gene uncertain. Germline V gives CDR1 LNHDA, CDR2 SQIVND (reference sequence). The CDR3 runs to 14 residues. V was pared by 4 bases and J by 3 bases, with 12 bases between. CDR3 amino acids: CASSRWGEDYGYTF. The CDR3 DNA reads TGTGCCAGTAGTAGGTGGGGAGAGGACTATGGCTACACCTTC.

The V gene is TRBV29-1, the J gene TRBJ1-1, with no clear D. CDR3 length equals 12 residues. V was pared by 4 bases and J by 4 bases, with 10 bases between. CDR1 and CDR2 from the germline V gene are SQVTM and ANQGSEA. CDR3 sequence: CSVGEGPTEAFF. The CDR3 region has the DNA TGCAGCGTTGGGGAGGGCCCCACTGAAGCTTTCTTT.

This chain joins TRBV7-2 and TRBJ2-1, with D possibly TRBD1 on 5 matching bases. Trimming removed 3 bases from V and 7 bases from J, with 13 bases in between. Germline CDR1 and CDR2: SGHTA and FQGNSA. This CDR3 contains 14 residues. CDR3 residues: CASSFGSRVNEQFF. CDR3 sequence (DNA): TGTGCCAGCAGCTTCGGTTCCAGGGTGAATGAGCAGTTCTTC. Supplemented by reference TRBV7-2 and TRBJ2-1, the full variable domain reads GAGVSQSPSNKVTEKGKDVELRCDPISGHTALYWYRQSLGQGLEFLIYFQGNSAPDKSGLPSDRFSAERTGGSVSTLTIQRTQQEDSAVYLCASSFGSRVNEQFFGPGTRLTVL.

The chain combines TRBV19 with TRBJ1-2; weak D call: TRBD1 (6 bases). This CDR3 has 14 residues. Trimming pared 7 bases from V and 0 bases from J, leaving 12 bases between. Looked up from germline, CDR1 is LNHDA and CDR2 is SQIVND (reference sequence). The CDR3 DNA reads TGTGCCAGTATAGGGCGGACAGCTAACTATGGCTACACCTTC. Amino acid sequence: CASIGRTANYGYTF.

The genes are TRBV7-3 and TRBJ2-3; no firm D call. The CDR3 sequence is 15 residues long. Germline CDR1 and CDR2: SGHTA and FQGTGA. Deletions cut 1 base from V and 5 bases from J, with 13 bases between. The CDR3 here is CASSLMFSPGDTQYF. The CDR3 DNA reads TGTGCCAGCAGCTTAATGTTCTCCCCCGGAGATACGCAGTATTTT.

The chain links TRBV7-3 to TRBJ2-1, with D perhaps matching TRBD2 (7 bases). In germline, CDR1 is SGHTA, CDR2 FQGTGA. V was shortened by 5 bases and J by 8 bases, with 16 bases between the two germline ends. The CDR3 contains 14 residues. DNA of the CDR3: TGTGCCAGCAGCCCCCGGGGGGCGGGCGATGAGCAGTTCTTC. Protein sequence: CASSPRGAGDEQFF.

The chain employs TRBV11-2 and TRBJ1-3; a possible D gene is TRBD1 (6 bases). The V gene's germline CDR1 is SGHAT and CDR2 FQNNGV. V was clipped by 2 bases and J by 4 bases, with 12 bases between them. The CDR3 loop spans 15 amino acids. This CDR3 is CASSLSSGAGNTIYF. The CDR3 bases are TGTGCCAGCAGCTTAAGCTCAGGGGCAGGAAACACCATATATTTT.

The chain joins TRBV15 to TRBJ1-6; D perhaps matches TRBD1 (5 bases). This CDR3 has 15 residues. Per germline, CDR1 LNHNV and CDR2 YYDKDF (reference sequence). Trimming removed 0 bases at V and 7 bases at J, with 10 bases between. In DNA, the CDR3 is TGTGCCACCAGCAGAGAAGGGGCTGGGAATTCACCCCTCCACTTT. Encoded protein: CATSREGAGNSPLHF.

CDR3 in DNA: TGTGCCAGCAGTCACGGGGTCAGCTCCTACGAGCAGTACTTC. It yields the protein CASSHGVSSYEQYF. The V gene is TRBV6-5, the J gene TRBJ2-7, with D maybe TRBD2 (5 bases). Germline lookup yields CDR1 MNHEY and CDR2 SVGAGI. The V gene lost 5 bases and the J gene lost 0 bases, with 11 bases spanning the gap. The CDR3 covers 14 residues.

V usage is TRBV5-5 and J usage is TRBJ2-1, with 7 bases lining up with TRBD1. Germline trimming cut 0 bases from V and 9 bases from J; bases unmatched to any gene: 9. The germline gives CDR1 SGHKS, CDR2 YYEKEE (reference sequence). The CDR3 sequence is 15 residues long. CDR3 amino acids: CASSLEGARGTEQFF. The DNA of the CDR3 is TGTGCCAGCAGCTTGGAGGGGGCGAGGGGGACTGAGCAGTTCTTC.

The DNA of the CDR3 is TGTGCCAGCAGCGTAGGAGCAGGAATCTCCGAGCAGTACTTC. This gives the protein CASSVGAGISEQYF. J is TRBJ2-7 and V is TRBV9; D gene unclear. Trimming left V 0 bases short and J 6 bases short, with 13 bases between. Germline CDR1 is SGDLS and CDR2 is YYNGEE. This CDR3 has 14 residues.

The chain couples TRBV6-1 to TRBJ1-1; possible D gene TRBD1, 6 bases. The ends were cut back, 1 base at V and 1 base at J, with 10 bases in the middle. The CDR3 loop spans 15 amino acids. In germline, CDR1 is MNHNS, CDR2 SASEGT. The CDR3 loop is CASSEGAGANTEAFF. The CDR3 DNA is TGTGCCAGCAGTGAAGGTGCAGGGGCGAACACTGAAGCTTTCTTT.

The CDR3: CASSLLTGSTGELFF. The CDR3 DNA reads TGTGCCAGCAGCTTGCTTACAGGATCCACCGGGGAGCTGTTTTTT. J is TRBJ2-2 and V is TRBV5-6; the D gene is possibly TRBD1 (5 bases). The germline V and J ends were trimmed by 1 base and 4 bases, with 11 bases remaining between them. The CDR3 has 15 residues. Germline V gives CDR1 SGHDT, CDR2 YYEEEE.

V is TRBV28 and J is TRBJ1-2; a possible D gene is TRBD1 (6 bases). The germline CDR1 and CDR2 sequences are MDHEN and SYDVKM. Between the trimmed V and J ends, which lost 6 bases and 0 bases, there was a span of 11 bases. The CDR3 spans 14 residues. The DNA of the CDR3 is TGTGCCAGCAGGGGTCAGGGGACTAACTATGGCTACACCTTC. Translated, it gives CASRGQGTNYGYTF.

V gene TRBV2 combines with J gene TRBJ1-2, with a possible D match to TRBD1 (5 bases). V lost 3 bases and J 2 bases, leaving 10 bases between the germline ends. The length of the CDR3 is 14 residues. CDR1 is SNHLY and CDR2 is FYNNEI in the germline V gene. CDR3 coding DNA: TGTGCCAGCAGTGAGATCAGGGCCAACTATGGCTACACCTTC. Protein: CASSEIRANYGYTF.

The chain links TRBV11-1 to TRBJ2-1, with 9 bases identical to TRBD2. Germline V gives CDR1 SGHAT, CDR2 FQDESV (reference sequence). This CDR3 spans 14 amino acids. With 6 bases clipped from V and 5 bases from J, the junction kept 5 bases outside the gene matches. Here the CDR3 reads CASSFLAGNNEQFF. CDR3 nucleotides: TGTGCCAGCAGTTTTCTAGCGGGAAACAATGAGCAGTTCTTC.

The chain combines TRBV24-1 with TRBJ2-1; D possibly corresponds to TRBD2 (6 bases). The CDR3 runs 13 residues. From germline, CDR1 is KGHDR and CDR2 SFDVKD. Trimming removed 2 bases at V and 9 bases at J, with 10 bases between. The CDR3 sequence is CATSDYPGGEQFF. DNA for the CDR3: TGTGCCACCAGTGATTACCCCGGGGGTGAGCAGTTCTTC.

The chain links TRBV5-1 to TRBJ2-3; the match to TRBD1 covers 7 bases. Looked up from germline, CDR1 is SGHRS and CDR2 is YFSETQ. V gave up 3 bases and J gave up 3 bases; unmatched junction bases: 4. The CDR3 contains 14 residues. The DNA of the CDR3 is TGCGCCAGCAGCTGGGGACAGCTGACAGATACGCAGTATTTT. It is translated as CASSWGQLTDTQYF.

The CDR3 region is CASTYGLAGATDTQYF. CDR3 coding DNA: TGTGCCAGTACCTACGGACTAGCGGGCGCCACAGATACGCAGTATTTT. The chain uses TRBV19 and TRBJ2-3, with 11 bases that match TRBD2. The CDR3 extends over 16 amino acids. Germline CDR1 and CDR2: LNHDA and SQIVND (reference sequence). The ends lost 7 bases at V and 2 bases at J; junction bases unmatched: 8.

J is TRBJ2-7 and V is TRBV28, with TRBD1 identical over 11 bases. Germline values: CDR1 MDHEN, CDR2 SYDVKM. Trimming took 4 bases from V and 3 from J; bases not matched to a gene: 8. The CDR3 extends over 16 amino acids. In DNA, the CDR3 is TGTGCCAGCAGTTCCCCGGGACAGGGGGTCTTCTACGAGCAGTACTTC. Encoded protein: CASSSPGQGVFYEQYF.

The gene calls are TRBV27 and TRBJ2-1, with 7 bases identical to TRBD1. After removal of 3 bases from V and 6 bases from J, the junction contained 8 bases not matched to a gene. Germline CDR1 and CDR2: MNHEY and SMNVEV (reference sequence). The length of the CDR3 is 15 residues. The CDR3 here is CASSFATGISNEQFF. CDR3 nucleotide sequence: TGTGCCAGCAGTTTTGCGACAGGGATTTCCAATGAGCAGTTCTTC.

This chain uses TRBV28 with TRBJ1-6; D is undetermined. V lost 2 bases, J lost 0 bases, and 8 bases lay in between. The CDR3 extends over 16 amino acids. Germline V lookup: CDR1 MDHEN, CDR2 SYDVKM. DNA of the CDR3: TGTGCCAGCAGTTTAAAAAGGAGCTCCTATAATTCACCCCTCCACTTT. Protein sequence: CASSLKRSSYNSPLHF.

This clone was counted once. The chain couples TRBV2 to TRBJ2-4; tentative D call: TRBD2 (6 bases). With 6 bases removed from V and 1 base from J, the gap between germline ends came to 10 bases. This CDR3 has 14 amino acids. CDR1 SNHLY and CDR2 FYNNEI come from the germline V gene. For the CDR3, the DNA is TGTGCCAGCAGCCACCGGGGGGCCAAAAACATTCAGTACTTC. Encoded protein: CASSHRGAKNIQYF.

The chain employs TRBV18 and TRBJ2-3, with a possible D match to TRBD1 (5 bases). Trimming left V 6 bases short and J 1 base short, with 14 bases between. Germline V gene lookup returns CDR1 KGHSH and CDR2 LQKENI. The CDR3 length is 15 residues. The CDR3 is CASSKVGDGTDTQYF. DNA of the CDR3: TGTGCCAGCTCGAAGGTAGGGGATGGCACAGATACGCAGTATTTT.